The present entry profiles one T cell receptor beta chain with its context. Its cognate antigen is unknown. The CDR3 contains 14 residues. From germline, CDR1 is SGHDN and CDR2 FVKESK. Deletions cut 4 bases from V and 3 bases from J, with 9 bases between. The sample belongs to a study of cytomegalovirus exposure and HLA in healthy donors. Study results and caveats: Among the sequence variants, a highly shared cluster was likely an artifact of sequencing.

A multiplex PCR was run with 60 Vbeta primers and 13 Jbeta primers. Only in-frame clones appear in the TCRdb table, and some are missing; sequencing was by immunoSEQ multiplex PCR. Among about 89,000 clones listed, 74% were seen once. This chain uses TRBV14 with TRBJ2-2; maybe TRBD1 (6 bases). Source material: PBMCs. The sequence came from a male donor in good health and CMV-seronegative. The CDR3 DNA reads TGTGCCAGCAGCCGTAGGGGGTACACCGGGGAGCTGTTTTTT. It codes for CASSRRGYTGELFF.